This T cell receptor beta chain was sequenced in a study of beta chain features in type 1 diabetes. Findings and limits, study-wide: Patients with type 1 diabetes carried fewer insertions and had more deletions at their VDJ junctions. Whether HLA type affects TCRB rearrangement stayed undetermined in the present work.

This CDR3 spans 12 amino acids. Germline loops: CDR1 SGHTA, CDR2 FQGNSA. V was cut by 5 bases and J by 9 bases, with 11 bases left in between. Expressed TCRB transcripts were sequenced, since all the RNA that had been isolated was reverse transcribed. Naive, central memory and regulatory T cell samples produced a mean of approximately 4 million reads. The repertoire was sequenced with immunoSEQ multiplex PCR; TCRdb's copy has only in-frame clones and lacks some. The data contain 900,000 or so clones, roughly 15% of them seen just once; the ten biggest clones take up around 0.02%. Cell sorting via CD45RO/CCR7/CD25/CD127/CD95/CD27 was performed to obtain CD4+ naive, central memory, regulatory and stem cell-like memory cells. This clone turned up a few times. The target antigen is unknown.

Sequenced sample: naive CD4+ T cells from blood. The sequence came from a young woman in good health. V gene TRBV7-2 combines with J gene TRBJ2-1; D gene ambiguous. The CDR3 sequence is CASSPVMIEQFF. CDR3 nucleotides: TGTGCCAGCAGCCCTGTCATGATTGAGCAGTTCTTC.